This T cell receptor beta chain was documented in a study of blood T cell repertoires in COVID-19. In the study overall: The United States, Italy and Spain supplied acute and convalescent COVID-19 samples.

Per the germline V gene, CDR1 is GTSNPN and CDR2 is SVGIG (reference sequence). This CDR3 contains 14 residues. V dropped 3 bases and J dropped 6; count of bases not matched to a gene: 6. Source study methods: For nucleated cells, counts were estimated from reference gene primer amplification. The protocol was immunoSEQ multiplex PCR, while the TCRdb copy is restricted to in-frame clones and leaves out a portion. That table gives V, J and clone size, and the DNA gave D and trimming. The sample yields tens of thousands of clones, around 80% seen once. This receptor was identified in a woman older than 75 with acute or convalescent COVID-19. The chain recombines TRBV30 with TRBJ1-5; 9 positions match TRBD1. Sequenced sample: peripheral blood. The CDR3 here is CAWSATGGRQPQHF. CDR3 nucleotides: TGTGCCTGGAGCGCGACAGGGGGACGTCAGCCCCAGCATTTT.